The 25 T cell receptor beta chains below come from one sample, sequenced in a study of T cells expressing NK-cell markers. Reanalyzing the 5' RACE reads, TCRdb keeps one entry per CDR3 protein, without DNA. Its table lists 250,000 to 300,000 distinct CDR3 sequences. The sample was blood T cells: a sorted CD56 or NKG2C T cell subset, CD4+ or CD8+ T cells, or bulk PBMC T cells (not recorded which). The receptors derive from a woman between 18 and 69 years old in good health.

The genes are TRBV10-3 and TRBJ2-3; TCRdb names TRBD1, which stays unverified in the absence of DNA. The CDR3 loop spans 12 amino acids. CDR1 and CDR2 (germline): ENHRY, SYGVKD. The CDR3 reads CAISGQADTQYF.

This sequence joins TRBV29-1 and TRBJ2-5; checking the TCRdb D call of TRBD1 is not possible without DNA. Germline lookup yields CDR1 SQVTM and CDR2 ANQGSEA. There are 15 residues in the CDR3. CDR3 protein: CSVEPGQGLQETQYF.

This chain connects TRBV30 to TRBJ1-4. CDR1 GTSNPN and CDR2 SVGIG come from the germline V gene (reference sequence). The CDR3 spans 15 residues. The CDR3 region is CAWRAFGETGEKLFF.

The chain recombines TRBV25-1 with TRBJ1-1. CDR1 is MGHDK and CDR2 is SYGVNS in the germline V gene. CDR3 length: 15 amino acids. The CDR3 loop reads CASSEFGNLGTEAFF.

J is TRBJ1-1 and V is TRBV28. Germline values: CDR1 MDHEN, CDR2 SYDVKM. The CDR3 extends over 11 amino acids. The CDR3 sequence: CASIENTEAFF.

V and J are TRBV7-2 and TRBJ2-4; the D call of TRBD1 rests on TCRdb alone, since no DNA is present to check it. The CDR3 extends over 15 amino acids. Germline V gene sequence: CDR1 SGHTA, CDR2 FQGNSA. This CDR3 reads CASSYPSLAKNIQYF. Full variable domain (outside the CDR3, taken from reference TRBV7-2 and TRBJ2-4): GAGVSQSPSNKVTEKGKDVELRCDPISGHTALYWYRQSLGQGLEFLIYFQGNSAPDKSGLPSDRFSAERTGGSVSTLTIQRTQQEDSAVYLCASSYPSLAKNIQYFGAGTRLSVL.

This sequence joins TRBV12-3 or TRBV12-4 and TRBJ2-1; the TCRdb D gene call, TRBD1, has no DNA to confirm it. CDR3 length equals 15 residues. CDR3 residues: CASSLRDPGANEQFF.

The chain uses TRBV20-1 and TRBJ2-7; TCRdb returns TRBD2, unconfirmable since there is no DNA. The CDR3 extends over 11 amino acids. Germline-derived CDR1 and CDR2 are DFQATT and SNEGSKA (reference sequence). The CDR3 reads CSPQREFEQYF.

The rearrangement uses TRBV10-3 and TRBJ2-3; TCRdb gives TRBD1 as the D gene, but with no DNA this cannot be confirmed. Germline V CDR1 and CDR2: ENHRY, SYGVKD. The CDR3 runs 14 residues. The CDR3 here is CAISAGRDADTQYF.

V gene TRBV7-3 combines with J gene TRBJ2-3; the TCRdb call, TRBD2, lacks DNA for checking. CDR1 is SGHTA, CDR2 FQGTGA, per germline. There are 14 residues in the CDR3. CDR3 region: CASSQAGFTDTQYF.

The V and J genes are TRBV5-6 and TRBJ2-4; the D gene TCRdb calls, TRBD1, cannot be checked with no DNA. The CDR3 is 15 amino acids. Germline V gene sequence: CDR1 SGHDT, CDR2 YYEEEE. This CDR3 is CASSSQDTAKNIQYF.

The chain uses TRBV5-1 and TRBJ1-6; TCRdb calls TRBD1, which cannot be checked without DNA. The length of the CDR3 is 15 residues. Germline lookup yields CDR1 SGHRS and CDR2 YFSETQ. This chain's CDR3 is CASSDQGTENSPLHF.

The rearrangement joins TRBV20-1 to TRBJ2-7. CDR3 length: 13 amino acids. The germline V gene has CDR1 DFQATT and CDR2 SNEGSKA (reference sequence). The chain's CDR3 is CSASGLGNYEQYF.

The chain joins TRBV20-1 to TRBJ2-1; TCRdb designates TRBD2, a call that cannot be tested without DNA. Germline CDR1 reads DFQATT; CDR2 reads SNEGSKA (reference sequence). The CDR3 length is 14 residues. The CDR3 here is CSASQASGRGEQFF.

J is TRBJ1-6 and V is TRBV7-2; the D call from TCRdb, TRBD1, cannot be confirmed without DNA. The CDR3 is 16 residues long. The germline V gene encodes CDR1 SGHTA and CDR2 FQGNSA. CDR3 loop: CASSSYRDRGNSPLHF. Drawing the rest from reference TRBV7-2 and TRBJ1-6, the complete variable domain is GAGVSQSPSNKVTEKGKDVELRCDPISGHTALYWYRQSLGQGLEFLIYFQGNSAPDKSGLPSDRFSAERTGGSVSTLTIQRTQQEDSAVYLCASSSYRDRGNSPLHFGNGTRLTVT.

The chain joins TRBV7-2 to TRBJ2-3; TCRdb's D call of TRBD1 is untestable without DNA. CDR1 is SGHTA, CDR2 FQGNSA, per germline. The length of the CDR3 is 15 residues. The CDR3 here is CASNRLLGGTDTQYF.

This rearrangement joins TRBV12-3 or TRBV12-4 to TRBJ2-3; TCRdb names TRBD1, which stays unverified in the absence of DNA. The CDR3 has 15 residues. CDR3 amino acids: CASGLTGHETDTQYF.

This chain links TRBV4-2 with TRBJ2-7; checking the TCRdb D call of TRBD1 is not possible without DNA. This CDR3 spans 15 amino acids. Germline-derived CDR1 and CDR2 are LGHNA and YNFKEQ. This CDR3 is CASSPGQGLPYEQYF.

The rearrangement links TRBV5-6 to TRBJ1-5. Germline V gene sequence: CDR1 SGHDT, CDR2 YYEEEE. CDR3 size: 13 residues. The CDR3 loop reads CASTRFGDQPQHF.

This chain uses TRBV7-2 with TRBJ2-5; with no DNA, the TCRdb D assignment of TRBD2 cannot be verified. Germline-derived CDR1 and CDR2 are SGHTA and FQGNSA. There are 15 residues in the CDR3. CDR3 amino acids: CASSFVAGALETQYF.

This rearrangement joins TRBV9 to TRBJ1-6; TCRdb returns TRBD1, unconfirmable since there is no DNA. Germline lookup yields CDR1 SGDLS and CDR2 YYNGEE. This CDR3 contains 16 residues. The CDR3 region is CASNVLPEQQKSPLHF.

J is TRBJ2-7 and V is TRBV6-1. CDR1 and CDR2 from the germline V gene are MNHNS and SASEGT. CDR3 length: 15 residues. The chain's CDR3 is CASSGNSDLGYEQYF.

J is TRBJ1-5 and V is TRBV7-9; lacking DNA, the TRBD1 call made by TCRdb goes unchecked. The CDR3 consists of 13 residues. The V gene's germline CDR1 is SEHNR and CDR2 FQNEAQ (reference sequence). CDR3 in amino acids: CASTKGRDQPQHF.

The genes are TRBV4-2 and TRBJ2-1; the D call from TCRdb, TRBD1, cannot be confirmed without DNA. The CDR3 has 15 amino acids. Per germline, CDR1 LGHNA and CDR2 YNFKEQ. CDR3 sequence: CASSQPGTQYNEQFF.

The V and J genes are TRBV29-1 and TRBJ2-2; TCRdb selects TRBD1, and the lack of DNA leaves this call unchecked. CDR1 is SQVTM and CDR2 is ANQGSEA in the germline V gene. CDR3 length: 13 amino acids. The CDR3 loop is CSVRQGNTGELFF.